These 9 T cell receptor beta chains were sequenced from one sample in a study of beta chain features in type 1 diabetes. Isolated RNA was reverse transcribed in full, so expressed TCRB transcripts were sequenced. Profiling relied on immunoSEQ multiplex PCR, and the TCRdb table lists in-frame clones only, not all of them. The sample gives 620,000 or so clones, about 14% of which show up once; 0.09% to 0.095% is in the top ten. Sequencing was done on a sample of naive CD4+ T cells from blood. All receptors derive from a man younger than 35 in good health.

In this sample, this clone turned up a few times. The chain joins TRBV18 to TRBJ2-2; D is undetermined. CDR3 length equals 16 residues. Trimming left V 3 bases short and J 5 bases short, with 16 bases between. Germline V CDR1 and CDR2: KGHSH, LQKENI. DNA of the CDR3: TGTGCCAGCTCACCCCCACTCGGCCTGGCAACCGGGGAGCTGTTTTTT. Protein: CASSPPLGLATGELFF.

This clone was detected a few times. V and J are TRBV7-6 and TRBJ2-4; weak D call: TRBD1 (5 bases). The germline V and J ends were trimmed by 5 bases and 0 bases, with 11 bases remaining between them. From germline, CDR1 is SGHVS and CDR2 FNYEAQ. The CDR3 contains 15 residues. CDR3 protein: CASSPGHLAKNIQYF. The CDR3 DNA sequence: TGTGCCAGCAGCCCCGGACACCTAGCCAAAAACATTCAGTACTTC.

This clone was picked up a small number of times. The chain uses TRBV6-5 and TRBJ1-2; 9 bases are a match to TRBD1. V gave up 10 bases and J gave up 3 bases; unmatched junction bases: 6. CDR1 and CDR2 (germline): MNHEY, SVGAGI. The CDR3 has 13 residues. The CDR3 here is CATSGQGDYGYTF. The CDR3 DNA follows: TGTGCCACCTCGGGACAGGGAGACTATGGCTACACCTTC.

CDR3 coding DNA: TGTGCCAGCAGCTTAGTGGAGAACACCGGGGAGCTGTTTTTT. Encoded protein: CASSLVENTGELFF. The chain combines TRBV7-2 with TRBJ2-2, with D hard to call. The germline CDR1 and CDR2 sequences are SGHTA and FQGNSA. This CDR3 spans 14 amino acids. Trimming stripped 1 base from V and 1 base from J, with 4 bases between. Full variable domain (remainder filled in from reference TRBV7-2 and TRBJ2-2): GAGVSQSPSNKVTEKGKDVELRCDPISGHTALYWYRQSLGQGLEFLIYFQGNSAPDKSGLPSDRFSAERTGGSVSTLTIQRTQQEDSAVYLCASSLVENTGELFFGEGSRLTVL.

V gene TRBV7-9 combines with J gene TRBJ2-6, with D possibly being TRBD1 or TRBD2 (5 bases each). Trimming took off 3 bases at V and 4 bases at J, with 22 bases between the two ends. The CDR3 has 19 amino acids. Per germline, CDR1 SEHNR and CDR2 FQNEAQ (reference sequence). CDR3: CASSLGRWGERSGANVLTF. Written as DNA, the CDR3 is TGTGCCAGCAGCTTGGGGAGATGGGGCGAGAGATCGGGGGCCAACGTCCTGACTTTC.

The chain has TRBV5-6 and TRBJ2-3; 11 nucleotides agree with TRBD2. Trimming cost V 3 bases and J 13 bases; bases outside gene matches: 13. CDR1 is SGHDT and CDR2 is YYEEEE in the germline V gene. The CDR3 is 15 residues long. CDR3 region: CASSSSSGRRDKEYF. The CDR3 DNA reads as TGTGCCAGCAGCTCGTCTAGCGGGAGGAGGGATAAGGAGTATTTT.

The chain employs TRBV29-1 and TRBJ1-1; 10 bases agree with TRBD1. J was trimmed by 1 base and V by 4 bases; bases with no gene match: 3. The CDR3 runs to 14 residues. CDR1 is SQVTM and CDR2 is ANQGSEA in the germline V gene. The CDR3 loop is CSVARDRGNTEAFF. In DNA, the CDR3 is TGCAGCGTTGCCCGGGACAGGGGGAACACTGAAGCTTTCTTT.

This clone occurred a few times. The chain links TRBV5-4 to TRBJ1-1, with 7 bases that match TRBD1. The CDR3 sequence is 15 residues long. V shed 4 bases, J shed 4 bases, and the junction held 10 bases outside the gene matches. CDR1 is SGHNT and CDR2 is YYREEE in the germline V gene (reference sequence). The CDR3 reads CASSVGQEVGTEAFF. CDR3 in DNA: TGTGCCAGCAGCGTCGGACAGGAGGTCGGCACTGAAGCTTTCTTT.

This clone turned up a few times. The rearrangement uses TRBV6-5 and TRBJ2-1; TRBD1 matches 10 bases. The CDR3 has 15 residues. Germline V gene data show CDR1 as MNHEY and CDR2 as SVGAGI. V lost 6 bases and J lost 4; bases outside the gene matches: 6. CDR3 amino acids: CASSWDRGNYNEQFF. The DNA of the CDR3 is TGTGCCAGCAGCTGGGACAGGGGCAATTACAATGAGCAGTTCTTC.